The 18 T cell receptor beta chains below come from one sample, sequenced in a study of T cell responses to AZD1222 COVID-19 vaccine. TCRdb's copy holds only in-frame clones and misses some; the assay was immunoSEQ multiplex PCR. This table holds 150,000 or so clones, 89% found once. The specimen comprised peripheral blood, sampled on day 0 of AZD1222 vaccination. Receptors were obtained from an adult in good health.

The chain combines TRBV6-5 with TRBJ1-2, with D perhaps matching TRBD1 (5 bases). Trimming removed 6 bases at V and 2 bases at J, with 16 bases between. The germline V gene encodes CDR1 MNHEY and CDR2 SVGAGI. The CDR3 spans 15 residues. The CDR3 sequence: CASSPAGTGNYGYTF. The CDR3 coding sequence is TGTGCCAGCAGCCCCGCGGGGACCGGGAACTATGGCTACACCTTC.

This clone appeared once. The chain uses TRBV3-1 (or the pseudogene TRBV3-2) and TRBJ1-5; 11 nucleotides match TRBD1. CDR1 and CDR2 from the germline V gene are LGHDT and YNNKEL (reference sequence). The V and J ends lost 4 bases and 4 bases, in that order; junction bases with no gene match: 6. The CDR3 contains 16 residues. CDR3: CASSPRGTGGNQPQHF. The CDR3 bases are TGTGCCAGCAGCCCCCGAGGGACAGGGGGAAATCAGCCCCAGCATTTT.

The chain links TRBV19 to TRBJ1-1; D unclear. CDR1 is LNHDA, CDR2 SQIVND, per germline (reference sequence). This CDR3 has 13 amino acids. Trimming took 5 bases from V and 5 from J, leaving 12 bases between them. The CDR3 region is CASSVYLDTEAFF. Written as DNA, the CDR3 is TGTGCCAGTAGTGTTTATTTGGATACTGAAGCTTTCTTT. Drawing the rest from reference TRBV19 and TRBJ1-1, the complete variable domain is DGGITQSPKYLFRKEGQNVTLSCEQNLNHDAMYWYRQDPGQGLRLIYYSQIVNDFQKGDIAEGYSVSREKKESFPLTVTSAQKNPTAFYLCASSVYLDTEAFFGQGTRLTVV.

The rearrangement links TRBV7-9 to TRBJ2-7; 10 bases are shared with TRBD2. V was pared by 1 base and J by 6 bases, with 9 bases of the junction left unmatched. This CDR3 contains 16 residues. Germline CDR1 reads SEHNR; CDR2 reads FQNEAQ (reference sequence). CDR3: CASSLVLAGGSGEQYF. The DNA of the CDR3 is TGTGCCAGCAGCTTAGTTTTAGCGGGGGGAAGTGGCGAGCAGTACTTC.

This clone came up once. The chain's CDR3 is CASWDRGEYNGYTF. CDR3 nucleotide sequence: TGTGCCAGTTGGGACAGGGGCGAGTACAATGGCTACACCTTC. The chain carries TRBV19 and TRBJ1-2, with TRBD1 identical over 10 bases. In germline, CDR1 is LNHDA, CDR2 SQIVND (reference sequence). Losses at the gene ends were 8 bases for V and 6 bases for J; bases not matched to a gene: 9. The CDR3 contains 14 residues.

V and J are TRBV3-1 (or the pseudogene TRBV3-2) and TRBJ1-2; maybe TRBD1 (5 bases). The V gene lost 1 base and the J gene lost 7 bases, with 16 bases spanning the gap. In germline, CDR1 is LGHDT, CDR2 YNNKEL (reference sequence). This CDR3 is built from 15 residues. CDR3 amino acids: CASSQGDAGGGGYTF. The DNA for the CDR3 is TGTGCCAGCAGCCAAGGCGACGCCGGCGGGGGTGGCTACACCTTC.

This clone appeared once. CDR3 DNA: TGTGCTAGTGGTCTCCGACTGATGAACACTGAAGCTTTCTTT. This encodes CASGLRLMNTEAFF. V gene TRBV12-5 combines with J gene TRBJ1-1, with D uncertain. Germline CDR1 is LGHNT and CDR2 is FRNRAP. V dropped 5 bases and J dropped 0 bases, with 10 bases sitting between them. The CDR3 extends over 14 amino acids.

The chain links TRBV29-1 to TRBJ1-2; D possibly corresponds to TRBD1 (6 bases). V lost 7 bases to trimming and J lost 5 bases, with 17 bases between them. The germline CDR1 and CDR2 sequences are SQVTM and ANQGSEA. This CDR3 is 13 amino acids long. The CDR3 DNA reads TGCAGCGACCTACAGGGTTCTGGGTATGGCTACACCTTC. It encodes CSDLQGSGYGYTF.

This chain uses TRBV9 with TRBJ1-2; D not resolved. This CDR3 spans 13 amino acids. Germline V gives CDR1 SGDLS, CDR2 YYNGEE. Between the trimmed V and J ends, which lost 0 bases and 7 bases, there was a span of 10 bases. In DNA form, the CDR3 reads TGTGCCAGCAGCGTAGAGAGTTTGGGTGGCTACACCTTC. Protein product: CASSVESLGGYTF.

This chain uses TRBV5-1 with TRBJ2-7, with a tentative D call TRBD1 (6 bases). Germline loops: CDR1 SGHRS, CDR2 YFSETQ. This CDR3 is 12 amino acids long. The V end lost 5 bases, the J end lost 7 bases, and 13 bases lay between the germline ends. The CDR3 sequence: CASRQGQAEQYF. The CDR3 DNA is TGCGCCAGCAGGCAGGGACAAGCTGAGCAGTACTTC.

V is TRBV7-2 and J is TRBJ1-4, with D perhaps matching TRBD1 (5 bases). Trimming left V 6 bases short and J 0 bases short, with 20 bases between. This CDR3 is built from 18 residues. Germline lookup yields CDR1 SGHTA and CDR2 FQGNSA. CDR3 DNA: TGTGCCAGCAGTGAGGTGTCTGCCCAGGGTGCAACTAATGAAAAACTGTTTTTT. Encoded protein: CASSEVSAQGATNEKLFF.

The genes are TRBV10-3 and TRBJ2-2; D is possibly TRBD1 or TRBD2 (5 bases each). Per germline, CDR1 ENHRY and CDR2 SYGVKD. The ends were cut back, 2 bases at V and 0 bases at J, with 10 bases in the middle. This CDR3 contains 16 residues. CDR3 sequence reads: CAISEPGTSNTGELFF. DNA for the CDR3: TGTGCCATCAGTGAGCCCGGGACGTCGAACACCGGGGAGCTGTTTTTT.

V usage is TRBV21-1 and J usage is TRBJ1-4; no DNA check was done on the table's D call, TRBD1. TRBV21-1 corresponds to a pseudogene. CDR3 length: 15 residues. In DNA, the CDR3 is TGTGCCAGCAGCAAAGAAAGGGGGAGCTATGAAAAACTGTTTTTT. It specifies CASSKERGSYEKLFF.

The chain joins TRBV11-2 to TRBJ2-7, with D uncertain. The CDR3 totals 13 residues. Between the trimmed V and J ends, which lost 5 bases and 3 bases, there was a span of 11 bases. The germline V gene encodes CDR1 SGHAT and CDR2 FQNNGV. CDR3 residues: CASSTSTYYEQYF. As DNA, the CDR3 is TGTGCCAGCAGCACCAGCACCTACTACGAGCAGTACTTC.

CDR3 nucleotide sequence: TGCGCCAGCAGCTTCAATCAGGGGTTGGCCTACGAGCAGTACTTC. Translating gives CASSFNQGLAYEQYF. V gene TRBV5-1 combines with J gene TRBJ2-7; D is perhaps TRBD1 (6 bases). The CDR3 extends over 15 amino acids. In germline, CDR1 is SGHRS, CDR2 YFSETQ. V was shortened by 2 bases and J by 2 bases, with 14 bases between the two germline ends.

J is TRBJ1-1 and V is TRBV4-1, with 9 bases fitting TRBD1. Losses at the gene ends were 4 bases for V and 3 bases for J; bases not matched to a gene: 6. Germline V gene lookup returns CDR1 MGHRA and CDR2 YSYEKL. The CDR3 has 15 residues. The chain's CDR3 is CASSPGQGLYTEAFF. Here the CDR3 DNA reads TGCGCCAGCAGCCCCGGACAGGGGCTGTACACTGAAGCTTTCTTT.

The chain combines TRBV11-2 with TRBJ2-7; 9 nucleotides line up with TRBD1. Germline values: CDR1 SGHAT, CDR2 FQNNGV. The CDR3 has 13 amino acids. The V segment lost 8 bases and the J segment 6 bases; nucleotides outside the gene matches: 8. This CDR3 is CASGEDRGREQYF. In DNA form, the CDR3 reads TGTGCCAGCGGGGAGGACAGGGGTCGCGAGCAGTACTTC.

J is TRBJ1-2 and V is TRBV2; 7 positions agree with TRBD1. The length of the CDR3 is 14 residues. V lost 6 bases, J lost 1 base, and 5 bases stayed unmatched. Looked up from germline, CDR1 is SNHLY and CDR2 is FYNNEI. CDR3 DNA sequence: TGTGCCAGCAGACCCAGGGGGGATAACTATGGCTACACCTTC. Its protein is CASRPRGDNYGYTF.